The sequence of this TCR beta chain was determined in a study of control samples from healthy donors and cancer patients. Germline V gene data show CDR1 as LNHDA and CDR2 as SQIVND (reference sequence). The CDR3 extends over 11 amino acids. V was pared by 4 bases and J by 2 bases, with 2 bases between. TCRdb's copy holds only in-frame clones and misses some; the assay was immunoSEQ multiplex PCR. The table shows more than 95,000 clones, with 87% occurring only once. The sample taken for sequencing was blood. The V gene is TRBV19, the J gene TRBJ1-2; no definite D call. The sequence was obtained from a man aged 55 to 69 in good health. The CDR3 protein is CASSNNYGYTF. The CDR3 coding sequence is TGTGCCAGTAGTAACAACTATGGCTACACCTTC.